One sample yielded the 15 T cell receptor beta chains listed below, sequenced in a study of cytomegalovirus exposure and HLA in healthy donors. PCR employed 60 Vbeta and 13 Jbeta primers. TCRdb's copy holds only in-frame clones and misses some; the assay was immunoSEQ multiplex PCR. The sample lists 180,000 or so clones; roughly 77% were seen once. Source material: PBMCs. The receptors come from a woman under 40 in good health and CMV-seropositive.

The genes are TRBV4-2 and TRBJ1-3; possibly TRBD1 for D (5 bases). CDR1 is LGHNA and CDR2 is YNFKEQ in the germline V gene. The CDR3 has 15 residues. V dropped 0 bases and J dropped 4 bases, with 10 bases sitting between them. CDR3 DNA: TGTGCCAGCAGCCAAGATTTGGGGCTCGGAAACACCATATATTTT. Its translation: CASSQDLGLGNTIYF.

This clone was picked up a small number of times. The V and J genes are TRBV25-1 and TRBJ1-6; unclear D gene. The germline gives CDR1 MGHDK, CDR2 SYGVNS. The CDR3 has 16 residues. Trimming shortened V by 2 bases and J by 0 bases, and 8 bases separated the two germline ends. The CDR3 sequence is CASSEGGSSYNSPLHF. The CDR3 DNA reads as TGTGCCAGCAGTGAAGGTGGGAGCTCCTATAATTCACCCCTCCACTTT. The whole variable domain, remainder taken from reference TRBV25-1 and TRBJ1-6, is EADIYQTPRYLVIGTGKKITLECSQTMGHDKMYWYQQDPGMELHLIHYSYGVNSTEKGDLSSESTVSRIRTEHFPLTLESARPSHTSQYLCASSEGGSSYNSPLHFGNGTRLTVT.

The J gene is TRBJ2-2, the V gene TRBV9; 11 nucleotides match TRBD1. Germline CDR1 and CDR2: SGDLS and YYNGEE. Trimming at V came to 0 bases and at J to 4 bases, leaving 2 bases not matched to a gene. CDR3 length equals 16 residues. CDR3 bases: TGTGCCAGCAGCGTAGAAGGGACAGGGGGCACCGGGGAGCTGTTTTTT. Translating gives CASSVEGTGGTGELFF.

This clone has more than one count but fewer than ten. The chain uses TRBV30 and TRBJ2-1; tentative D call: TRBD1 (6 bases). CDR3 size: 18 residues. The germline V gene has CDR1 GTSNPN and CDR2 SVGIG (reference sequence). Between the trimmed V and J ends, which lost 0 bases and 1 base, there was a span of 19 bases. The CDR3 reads CAWSVSWGQGLSYNEQFF. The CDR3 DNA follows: TGTGCCTGGAGTGTATCTTGGGGGCAGGGCCTTTCCTACAATGAGCAGTTCTTC.

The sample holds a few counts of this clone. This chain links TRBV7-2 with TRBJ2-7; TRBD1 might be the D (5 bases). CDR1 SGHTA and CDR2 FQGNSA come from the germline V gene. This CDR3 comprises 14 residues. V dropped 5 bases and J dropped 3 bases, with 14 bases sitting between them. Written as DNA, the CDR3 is TGTGCCAGCAGCCCCCGACAGCGACTCTACGAGCAGTACTTC. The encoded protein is CASSPRQRLYEQYF.

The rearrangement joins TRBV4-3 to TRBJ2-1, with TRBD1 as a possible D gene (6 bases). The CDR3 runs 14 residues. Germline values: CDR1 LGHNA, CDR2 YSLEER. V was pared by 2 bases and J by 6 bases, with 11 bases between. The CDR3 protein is CASSQQQGSNEQFF. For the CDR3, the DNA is TGCGCCAGCAGCCAACAACAGGGCAGCAATGAGCAGTTCTTC.

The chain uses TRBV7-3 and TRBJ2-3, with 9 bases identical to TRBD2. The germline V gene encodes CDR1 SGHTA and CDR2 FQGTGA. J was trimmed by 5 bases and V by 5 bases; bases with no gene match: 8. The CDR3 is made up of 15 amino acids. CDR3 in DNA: TGTGCCAGCAGCCCGCGGGGGGGTCTGAGAGATACGCAGTATTTT. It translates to CASSPRGGLRDTQYF.

The CDR3 here is CASGGQGSYEQYF. CDR3 nucleotide sequence: TGTGCCAGCGGGGGACAGGGCTCCTACGAGCAGTACTTC. The rearrangement links TRBV2 to TRBJ2-7; 9 bases fit TRBD1. The CDR3 has 13 residues. After removal of 8 bases from V and 0 bases from J, the junction contained 2 bases not matched to a gene. Germline CDR1 SNHLY, CDR2 FYNNEI.

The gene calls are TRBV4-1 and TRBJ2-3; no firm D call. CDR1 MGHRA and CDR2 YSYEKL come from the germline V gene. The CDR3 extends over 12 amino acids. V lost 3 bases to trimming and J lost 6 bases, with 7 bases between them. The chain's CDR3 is CASSHPQDTQYF. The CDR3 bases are TGCGCCAGCAGCCACCCGCAGGATACGCAGTATTTT.

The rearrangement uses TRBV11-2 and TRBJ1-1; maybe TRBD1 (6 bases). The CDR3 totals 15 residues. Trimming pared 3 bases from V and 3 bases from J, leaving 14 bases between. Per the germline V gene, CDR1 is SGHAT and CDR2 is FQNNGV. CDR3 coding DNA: TGTGCCAGCAGCTTGATAACAGGGAGGGACACTGAAGCTTTCTTT. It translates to CASSLITGRDTEAFF.

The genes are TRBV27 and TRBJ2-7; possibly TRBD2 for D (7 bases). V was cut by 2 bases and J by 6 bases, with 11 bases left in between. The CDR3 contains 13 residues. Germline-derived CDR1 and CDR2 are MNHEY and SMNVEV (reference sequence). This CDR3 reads CASSLVGGREQYF. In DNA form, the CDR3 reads TGTGCCAGCAGTTTAGTGGGGGGGCGCGAGCAGTACTTC.

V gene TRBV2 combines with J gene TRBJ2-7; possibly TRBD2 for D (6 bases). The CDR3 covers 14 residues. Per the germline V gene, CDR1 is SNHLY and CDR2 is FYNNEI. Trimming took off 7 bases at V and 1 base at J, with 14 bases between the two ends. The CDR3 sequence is CASMVGGSSYEQYF. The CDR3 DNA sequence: TGTGCCAGCATGGTCGGGGGTTCGTCCTACGAGCAGTACTTC.

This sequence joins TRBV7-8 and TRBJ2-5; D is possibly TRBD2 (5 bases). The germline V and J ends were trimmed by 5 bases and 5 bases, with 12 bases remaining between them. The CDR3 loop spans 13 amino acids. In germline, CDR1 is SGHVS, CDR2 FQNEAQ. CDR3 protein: CASSPGRGETQYF. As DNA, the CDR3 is TGTGCCAGCAGCCCCGGACGCGGGGAGACCCAGTACTTC. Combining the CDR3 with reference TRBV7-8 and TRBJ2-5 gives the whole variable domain GAGVSQSPRYKVAKRGQDVALRCDPISGHVSLFWYQQALGQGPEFLTYFQNEAQLDKSGLPSDRFFAERPEGSVSTLKIQRTQQEDSAVYLCASSPGRGETQYFGPGTRLLVL.

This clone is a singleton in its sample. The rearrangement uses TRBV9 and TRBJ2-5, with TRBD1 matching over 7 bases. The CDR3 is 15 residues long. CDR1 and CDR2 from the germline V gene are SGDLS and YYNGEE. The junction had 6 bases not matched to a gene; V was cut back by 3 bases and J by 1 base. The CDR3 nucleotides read TGTGCCAGCAGCGGCAGGGGGTGGTTCCAAGAGACCCAGTACTTC. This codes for CASSGRGWFQETQYF.

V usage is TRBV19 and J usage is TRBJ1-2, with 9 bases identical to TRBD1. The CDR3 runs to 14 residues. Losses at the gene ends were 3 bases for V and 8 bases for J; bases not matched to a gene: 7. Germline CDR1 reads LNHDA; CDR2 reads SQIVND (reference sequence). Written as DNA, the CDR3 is TGTGCCAGTAGTATCCCGGGACAGGGAAGCGGCTACACCTTC. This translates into CASSIPGQGSGYTF. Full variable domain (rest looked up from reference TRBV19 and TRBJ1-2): DGGITQSPKYLFRKEGQNVTLSCEQNLNHDAMYWYRQDPGQGLRLIYYSQIVNDFQKGDIAEGYSVSREKKESFPLTVTSAQKNPTAFYLCASSIPGQGSGYTFGSGTRLTVV.